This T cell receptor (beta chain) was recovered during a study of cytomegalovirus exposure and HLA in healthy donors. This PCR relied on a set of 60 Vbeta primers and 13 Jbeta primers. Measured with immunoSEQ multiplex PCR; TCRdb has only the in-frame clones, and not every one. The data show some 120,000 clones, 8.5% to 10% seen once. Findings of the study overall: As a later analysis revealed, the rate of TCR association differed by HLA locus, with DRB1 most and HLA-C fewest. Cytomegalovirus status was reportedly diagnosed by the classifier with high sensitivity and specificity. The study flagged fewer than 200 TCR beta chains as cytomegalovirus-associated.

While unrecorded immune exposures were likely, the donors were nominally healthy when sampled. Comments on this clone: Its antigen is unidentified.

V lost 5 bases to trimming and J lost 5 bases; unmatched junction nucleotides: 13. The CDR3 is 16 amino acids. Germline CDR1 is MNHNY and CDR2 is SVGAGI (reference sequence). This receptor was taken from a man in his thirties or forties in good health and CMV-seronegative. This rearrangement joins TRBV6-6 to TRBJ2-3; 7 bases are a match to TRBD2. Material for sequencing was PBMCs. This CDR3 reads CASSLWRGTSVDTQYF. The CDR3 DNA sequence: TGTGCCAGCAGTCTGTGGCGGGGCACTAGCGTAGATACGCAGTATTTT.